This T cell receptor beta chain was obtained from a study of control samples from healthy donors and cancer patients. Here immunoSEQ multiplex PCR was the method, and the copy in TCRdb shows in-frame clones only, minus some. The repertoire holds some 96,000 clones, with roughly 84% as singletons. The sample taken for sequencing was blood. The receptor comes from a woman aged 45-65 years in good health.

The CDR3 DNA sequence: TGTGCCAGCTCACGGGGACAGGGGATTACCTACGAGCAGTACGTC. Translating gives CASSRGQGITYEQYV. This chain joins TRBV18 and TRBJ2-7, with 10 bases aligning to TRBD1. After removal of 4 bases from V and 2 bases from J, the junction contained 5 bases not matched to a gene. CDR3 length: 15 amino acids. CDR1 and CDR2 from the germline V gene are KGHSH and LQKENI.